The text below deals with one T cell receptor (beta chain). The antigen is unknown. The length of the CDR3 is 18 residues. These data come from a study of T cells expressing NK-cell markers. On the study more broadly: Sorted CD3+CD56-NKG2C+, CD3+CD56+NKG2C- and CD3+CD56+NKG2C+ T cells were the source of the TCR beta repertoires. The authors sequenced eight donors, of whom seven were HCMV-seropositive and one was seronegative.

Whole-study results and caveats: Where several donors were concerned, these clonotypes also led the CD3+CD56-NKG2C+ fraction.

UMIs were included in TCR beta cDNA generated by 5'RACE template switching. TCRdb derives one entry per CDR3 protein from the 5' RACE reads, leaving out DNA. Its table lists more than 120,000 distinct CDR3 sequences. The chain joins TRBV23-1 to TRBJ2-1; as DNA is missing, the TRBD2 call by TCRdb cannot be tested. TRBV23-1 qualifies as an ORF whose function is uncertain. Sequenced material: blood T cells: a sorted CD56 or NKG2C T cell subset, CD4+ or CD8+ T cells, or bulk PBMC T cells (not recorded which). The clonotype was recovered from a man aged 18-30 years in good health. The CDR3: CASSRYRLGTPPRCEQFF.